Below are 16 T cell receptor beta chains sequenced from a single sample in a study of blood T cell repertoires in COVID-19. The table came from immunoSEQ multiplex PCR; TCRdb's copy has only in-frame clones and leaves some out. The sample comprises about 240,000 clones, about 90% of which are singletons, and approximately 7.5% rests with the top ten. The sample was peripheral blood. The receptors come from a man in his fifties or sixties who had recovered from COVID-19.

This clone was found once. The gene calls are TRBV30 and TRBJ2-2; D may be TRBD2 (6 bases). Trimming left V 1 base short and J 2 bases short, with 11 bases between. Germline values: CDR1 GTSNPN, CDR2 SVGIG (reference sequence). This CDR3 has 15 amino acids. The CDR3 loop reads CAWSGTSFNTGELFF. The CDR3 nucleotides read TGTGCCTGGAGTGGAACTAGCTTTAACACCGGGGAGCTGTTTTTT.

The rearrangement uses TRBV7-8 and TRBJ2-7, with D hard to call. V was clipped by 3 bases and J by 3 bases, with 9 bases between them. CDR3 size: 13 residues. Germline V CDR1 and CDR2: SGHVS, FQNEAQ. Written as DNA, the CDR3 is TGTGCCAGCAGCTTTGGGCAGATCTACGAGCAGTACGTC. Its protein is CASSFGQIYEQYV.

The chain employs TRBV5-1 and TRBJ2-3, with TRBD1 as a possible D gene (6 bases). Germline loops: CDR1 SGHRS, CDR2 YFSETQ. The CDR3 has 14 residues. V dropped 6 bases and J dropped 6 bases, with 17 bases sitting between them. The CDR3 spells CASMENPGADTQYF. The CDR3 nucleotides read TGCGCCAGCATGGAGAACCCAGGGGCGGATACGCAGTATTTT.

About this clone: The same CDR3 is also encoded by other DNA sequences in this sample. This CDR3 reads CASSRSSYEQYF. The CDR3 region has the DNA TGTGCCAGCAGCCGGAGCTCCTACGAGCAGTACTTC. The V and J genes are TRBV3-1 (or the pseudogene TRBV3-2) and TRBJ2-7; the D is unclear. CDR1 LGHDT and CDR2 YNNKEL come from the germline V gene (reference sequence). The CDR3 totals 12 residues. V gave up 4 bases and J gave up 0 bases, with 4 bases separating them.

The chain joins TRBV6-1 to TRBJ2-2; maybe TRBD2 (6 bases). The ends were cut back, 1 base at V and 9 bases at J, with 9 bases in the middle. In germline, CDR1 is MNHNS, CDR2 SASEGT. This CDR3 has 13 amino acids. CDR3 nucleotides: TGTGCCAGCAGTGAAGGGGCGGGGAGGGAGCTGTTTTTT. Protein: CASSEGAGRELFF.

The J gene is TRBJ1-5, the V gene TRBV10-3, with a weak D call TRBD1 (5 bases). This CDR3 is built from 15 residues. CDR1 is ENHRY and CDR2 is SYGVKD in the germline V gene. Trimming cost V 6 bases and J 0 bases, with 12 bases left between them. The CDR3 sequence is CAISPTVDSNQPQHF. In DNA, the CDR3 is TGTGCCATCAGCCCGACAGTAGATAGCAATCAGCCCCAGCATTTT.

This chain uses TRBV6-5 with TRBJ1-5; 8 positions agree with TRBD1. Germline V gene data show CDR1 as MNHEY and CDR2 as SVGAGI. The CDR3 sequence is 14 residues long. Losses at the gene ends were 7 bases for V and 6 bases for J; bases not matched to a gene: 8. The CDR3, as DNA: TGTGCCAGCAATCCCGACAGGGGTCGTCAGCCCCAGCATTTT. It codes for CASNPDRGRQPQHF.

V usage is TRBV30 and J usage is TRBJ1-2, with D possibly matching TRBD1 (5 bases). Germline V gene data show CDR1 as GTSNPN and CDR2 as SVGIG (reference sequence). This CDR3 contains 12 residues. V was pared by 5 bases and J by 3 bases, with 10 bases between. The CDR3 is CAWVETDYGYTF. The CDR3 DNA follows: TGTGCCTGGGTAGAGACAGACTATGGCTACACCTTC.

This rearrangement joins TRBV6-5 to TRBJ1-2; the D gene is possibly TRBD1 (5 bases). The CDR3 runs to 15 residues. Germline CDR1 reads MNHEY; CDR2 reads SVGAGI. The V and J ends lost 6 bases and 5 bases respectively, with 19 bases between them. The CDR3 region has the DNA TGTGCCAGCAGACTCGACACTGCTGGGGGGTATGGCTACACCTTC. Translation gives CASRLDTAGGYGYTF.

The V call is TRBV6-5, the J call TRBJ2-1; D remains ambiguous. Between the trimmed V and J ends, which lost 0 bases and 12 bases, there was a span of 15 bases. The CDR3 has 14 amino acids. In germline, CDR1 is MNHEY, CDR2 SVGAGI. CDR3 sequence reads: CASSYSRSLEGQFF. CDR3 DNA: TGTGCCAGCAGTTACTCGAGGTCCCTCGAAGGGCAGTTCTTC.

The chain uses TRBV29-1 and TRBJ1-3; TRBD1 agrees at 7 bases. This CDR3 comprises 14 residues. Trimming at V came to 6 bases and at J to 1 base, leaving 6 bases not matched to a gene. Germline CDR1 SQVTM, CDR2 ANQGSEA. Written as DNA, the CDR3 is TGCAGCGTCAAACAGGACAGGTCTGGAAACACCATATATTTT. Its protein product is CSVKQDRSGNTIYF.

A note on this clone: Within the sample, other DNA sequences also encode this same CDR3. The genes are TRBV9 and TRBJ2-7; 12 nucleotides line up with TRBD1. Germline values: CDR1 SGDLS, CDR2 YYNGEE. The CDR3 loop spans 15 amino acids. The trim removed 4 bases at V and 4 bases at J, leaving 6 bases unmatched. The CDR3 is CASSTGTGGLYEQYF. The DNA for the CDR3 is TGTGCCAGCAGCACCGGGACAGGGGGCCTGTACGAGCAGTACTTC.

The J gene is TRBJ1-1, the V gene TRBV5-1; the D gene is possibly TRBD1 (6 bases). V was clipped by 1 base and J by 7 bases, with 17 bases between them. CDR3 length: 15 residues. The germline V gene encodes CDR1 SGHRS and CDR2 YFSETQ. CDR3 protein: CASSLNRVHFSEAFF. The CDR3 bases are TGCGCCAGCAGCTTGAACAGGGTCCATTTTAGTGAAGCTTTCTTT. The variable domain in full, with the rest retrieved from reference TRBV5-1 and TRBJ1-1, is KAGVTQTPRYLIKTRGQQVTLSCSPISGHRSVSWYQQTPGQGLQFLFEYFSETQRNKGNFPGRFSGRQFSNSRSEMNVSTLELGDSALYLCASSLNRVHFSEAFFGQGTRLTVV.

V is TRBV5-5 and J is TRBJ2-5, with 11 bases that match TRBD2. In germline, CDR1 is SGHKS, CDR2 YYEKEE (reference sequence). The CDR3 extends over 17 amino acids. Germline trimming cut 4 bases from V and 5 bases from J; bases unmatched to any gene: 13. The CDR3 DNA reads TGTGCCAGCAGCCTCCCACTAGCGGGGGATGAGCGGGAGACCCAGTACTTC. Translation: CASSLPLAGDERETQYF.

CDR3 sequence reads: CASSPTGRAKGNTIYF. The CDR3 region has the DNA TGCGCCAGCTCCCCCACAGGAAGGGCGAAGGGAAACACCATATATTTT. The chain links TRBV5-1 to TRBJ1-3; D perhaps matches TRBD1 (5 bases). Germline V gene data show CDR1 as SGHRS and CDR2 as YFSETQ. There are 16 residues in the CDR3. Trimming cost V 7 bases and J 4 bases, with 21 bases left between them.

V gene TRBV29-1 combines with J gene TRBJ2-5, with TRBD1 identical over 7 bases. Trimming at V came to 6 bases and at J to 3 bases, leaving 7 bases not matched to a gene. Germline V lookup: CDR1 SQVTM, CDR2 ANQGSEA. The CDR3 extends over 13 amino acids. DNA of the CDR3: TGCAGCGTCCACCCGACAGGGAAAGAGACCCAGTACTTC. Protein product: CSVHPTGKETQYF.